This T cell receptor beta chain was observed in a study of early T cells in non-severe SARS-CoV-2 infection. The CDR3 runs to 15 residues. V was pared by 5 bases and J by 4 bases, with 5 bases of the junction left unmatched. Germline assignment: CDR1 DFQATT and CDR2 SNEGSKA (reference sequence). Tagging with unique molecular identifiers was applied to individual cDNA molecules. TCRdb itself ran the 5' RACE reads through MiXCR, one entry per CDR3 protein. The sample contains about 50,000 distinct CDR3 sequences, approximately 9% of which appear only once. General observations from the study: The study's VDJdb matching favored anti-spike CD8 responses and missed private and CD4 specificities.

This clonotype showed up just a few times. The target antigen is unknown. The source is an adult who was a healthcare worker with PCR-confirmed SARS-CoV-2 infection or an uninfected control (not recorded which). Source: whole blood, taken at baseline. V is TRBV20-1 and J is TRBJ2-1, with 13 bases lining up with TRBD2. In DNA form, the CDR3 reads TGCAGTGCTCGACGGACTAGCGGGGGATACAATGAGCAGTTCTTC. Translation gives CSARRTSGGYNEQFF.